The clone carrying this T cell receptor (beta chain) occurred many times. V was pared by 4 bases and J by 2 bases, with 5 bases of the junction left unmatched. CDR3 length: 16 residues. Germline assignment: CDR1 SGHKS and CDR2 YYEKEE (reference sequence). The data were taken from a study of T cells in Graves' hyperthyroidism and ophthalmopathy. At the level of the study: Sampling of peripheral blood happened at initial diagnosis, prior to any treatment.

Patients were excluded for uncontrolled infection, other autoimmune disease, pregnancy or lactation. The authors took PBMCs from 8.5 to 10 ml fresh peripheral blood. RNA transcripts served as the template for amplifying TCR beta CDR3 regions. RT-PCR in the first round (using the HTBI primer set) targeted the TCR CDR3. TCRdb independently ran MiXCR on the multiplex PCR reads; one entry per CDR3 protein. The sample includes hundreds of thousands of distinct CDR3 sequences, 13% to 15% of them seen just once. The sequenced sample was blood. The sequence derives from a woman aged 50 to 60 with Graves' ophthalmopathy. The rearrangement uses TRBV5-5 and TRBJ2-1; 11 bases line up with TRBD2. The CDR3 protein is CASSGIAGGAYNEQFF. Here the CDR3 DNA reads TGTGCCAGCAGCGGCATAGCGGGAGGGGCCTACAATGAGCAGTTCTTC.